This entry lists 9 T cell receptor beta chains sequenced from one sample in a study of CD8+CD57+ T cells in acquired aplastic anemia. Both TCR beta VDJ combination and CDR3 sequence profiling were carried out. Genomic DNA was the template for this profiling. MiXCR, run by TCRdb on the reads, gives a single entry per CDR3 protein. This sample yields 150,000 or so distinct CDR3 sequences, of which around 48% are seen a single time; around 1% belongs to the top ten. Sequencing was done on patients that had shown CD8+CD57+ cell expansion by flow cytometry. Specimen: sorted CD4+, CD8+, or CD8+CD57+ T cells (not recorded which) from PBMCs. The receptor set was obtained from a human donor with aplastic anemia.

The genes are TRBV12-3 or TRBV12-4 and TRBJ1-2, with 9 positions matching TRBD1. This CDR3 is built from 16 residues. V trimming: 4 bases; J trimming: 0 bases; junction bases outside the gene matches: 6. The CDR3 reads CASSSWDRVANYGYTF. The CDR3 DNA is TGTGCCAGCAGTTCGTGGGACAGGGTGGCTAACTATGGCTACACCTTC.

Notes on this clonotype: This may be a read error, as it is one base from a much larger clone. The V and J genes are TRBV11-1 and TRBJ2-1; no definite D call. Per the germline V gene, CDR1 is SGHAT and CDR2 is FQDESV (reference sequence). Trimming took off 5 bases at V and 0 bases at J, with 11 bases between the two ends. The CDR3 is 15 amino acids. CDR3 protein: CASSRSQNSYNEQFF. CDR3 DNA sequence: TGTGCCAGCAGCCGGAGCCAAAACTCCTACAATGAGCAGTTCTTC.

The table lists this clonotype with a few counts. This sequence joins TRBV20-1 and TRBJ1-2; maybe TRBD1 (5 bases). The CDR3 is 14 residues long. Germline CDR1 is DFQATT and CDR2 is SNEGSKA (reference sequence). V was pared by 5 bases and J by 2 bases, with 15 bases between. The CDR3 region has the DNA TGCAGTGCTCCGGCGGGGGGTTTGAACTATGGCTACACCTTC. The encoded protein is CSAPAGGLNYGYTF.

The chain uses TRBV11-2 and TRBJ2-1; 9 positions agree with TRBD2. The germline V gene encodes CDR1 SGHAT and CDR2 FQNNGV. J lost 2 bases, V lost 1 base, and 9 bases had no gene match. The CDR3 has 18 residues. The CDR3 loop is CASSLVAGGRFAYNEQFF. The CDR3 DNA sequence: TGTGCCAGCAGCTTAGTCGCGGGGGGGCGGTTTGCCTACAATGAGCAGTTCTTC.

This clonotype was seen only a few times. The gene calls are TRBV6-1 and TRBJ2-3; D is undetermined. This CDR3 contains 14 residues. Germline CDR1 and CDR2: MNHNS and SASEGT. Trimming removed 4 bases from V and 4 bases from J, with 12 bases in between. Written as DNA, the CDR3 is TGTGCCAGCAGTGTTAGACTTTCTGCAGATACGCAGTATTTT. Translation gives CASSVRLSADTQYF.

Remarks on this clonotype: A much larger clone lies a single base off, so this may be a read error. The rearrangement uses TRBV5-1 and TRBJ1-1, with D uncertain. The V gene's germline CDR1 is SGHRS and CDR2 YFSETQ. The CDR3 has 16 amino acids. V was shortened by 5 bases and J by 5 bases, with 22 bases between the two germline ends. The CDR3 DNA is TGCGCCAGCAGGAAGGGAGCTTCAGGAAGGAAGACTGAAGCTTTCTTT. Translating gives CASRKGASGRKTEAFF.

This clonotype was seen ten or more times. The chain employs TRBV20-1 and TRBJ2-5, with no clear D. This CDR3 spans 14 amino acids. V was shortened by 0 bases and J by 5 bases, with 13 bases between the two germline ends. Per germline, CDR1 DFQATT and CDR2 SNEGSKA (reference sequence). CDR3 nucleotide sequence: TGCAGTGCTAGAGATGTGGTAGCCGGGGAGACCCAGTACTTC. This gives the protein CSARDVVAGETQYF.

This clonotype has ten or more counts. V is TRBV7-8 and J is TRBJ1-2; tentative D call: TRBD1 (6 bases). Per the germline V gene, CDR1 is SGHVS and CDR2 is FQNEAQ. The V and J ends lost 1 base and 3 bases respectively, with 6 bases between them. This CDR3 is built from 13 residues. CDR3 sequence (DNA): TGTGCCAGCAGCTTAGACAGGGACTATGGCTACACCTTC. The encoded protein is CASSLDRDYGYTF. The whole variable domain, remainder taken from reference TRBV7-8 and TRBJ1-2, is GAGVSQSPRYKVAKRGQDVALRCDPISGHVSLFWYQQALGQGPEFLTYFQNEAQLDKSGLPSDRFFAERPEGSVSTLKIQRTQQEDSAVYLCASSLDRDYGYTFGSGTRLTVV.

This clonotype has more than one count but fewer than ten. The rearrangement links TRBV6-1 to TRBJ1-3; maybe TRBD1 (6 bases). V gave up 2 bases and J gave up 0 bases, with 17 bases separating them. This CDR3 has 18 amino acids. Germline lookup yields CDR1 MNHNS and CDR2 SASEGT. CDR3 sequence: CASSENSRTAYSGNTIYF. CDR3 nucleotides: TGTGCCAGCAGTGAAAATAGTAGGACAGCTTACTCTGGAAACACCATATATTTT.